These 12 T cell receptor beta chains came from one sample sequenced in a study of T cell clusters in autoimmune cytopenias. TRB was amplified from about 250 ng of peripheral blood genomic DNA per sample. TRB was amplified by touch-down multiplex PCR, primer pools A and B combined. TCRdb re-called the multiplex PCR reads and shows each CDR3 protein once, DNA omitted. The table lists approximately 2,800 distinct CDR3 sequences. Sequenced sample: peripheral blood. The receptors stem from a human donor with an autoimmune cytopenia or autoimmune hepatitis (not recorded which).

The chain has TRBV6-2 or TRBV6-3 and TRBJ1-1; absent DNA, TCRdb's TRBD1 call cannot be checked. This CDR3 has 18 residues. Germline-derived CDR1 and CDR2 are MNHEY and SVGEGT. CDR3 in amino acids: CASSPLATGGPLNTEAFF.

This clonotype is deemed medium-sized by its frequency. The chain carries TRBV13 and TRBJ1-4; the D call from TCRdb, TRBD1, cannot be confirmed without DNA. The CDR3 covers 15 residues. Per germline, CDR1 PRHDT and CDR2 FYEKMQ (reference sequence). This CDR3 is CASSTWTATNEKLFF.

This rearrangement joins TRBV28 to TRBJ2-3; the TCRdb call, TRBD2, lacks DNA for checking. Germline CDR1 MDHEN, CDR2 SYDVKM. The CDR3 has 20 amino acids. The CDR3 reads CASSPKKGSGRAGGTDTQYF. The entire variable domain, with the rest obtained from reference TRBV28 and TRBJ2-3, is as follows: DVKVTQSSRYLVKRTGEKVFLECVQDMDHENMFWYRQDPGLGLRLIYFSYDVKMKEKGDIPEGYSVSREKKERFSLILESASTNQTSMYLCASSPKKGSGRAGGTDTQYFGPGTRLTVL.

By frequency, this clonotype is medium-sized (0.01 to 0.1%). The chain links TRBV6-5 to TRBJ1-1. The CDR3 has 13 amino acids. CDR1 MNHEY and CDR2 SVGAGI come from the germline V gene. The CDR3 reads CASSYSSSTEAFF.

The chain has TRBV7-2 and TRBJ2-3; TCRdb proposes TRBD2, but this gene call is untestable without DNA. The CDR3 has 15 residues. CDR1 and CDR2 from the germline V gene are SGHTA and FQGNSA. CDR3 in amino acids: CASSTRLAGVDTQYF. The full variable domain, its missing parts supplied by reference TRBV7-2 and TRBJ2-3, is GAGVSQSPSNKVTEKGKDVELRCDPISGHTALYWYRQSLGQGLEFLIYFQGNSAPDKSGLPSDRFSAERTGGSVSTLTIQRTQQEDSAVYLCASSTRLAGVDTQYFGPGTRLTVL.

The chain links TRBV7-3 to TRBJ2-2; the D gene TCRdb calls, TRBD1, cannot be checked with no DNA. Germline V lookup: CDR1 SGHTA, CDR2 FQGTGA. The length of the CDR3 is 15 residues. The CDR3 sequence: CASSPDGHPTGELFF.

This chain links TRBV10-2 with TRBJ2-3. The CDR3 sequence is 11 residues long. Germline CDR1 and CDR2: WSHSY and SAAADI. The CDR3 is CASSVTDTQYF.

The V and J genes are TRBV20-1 and TRBJ1-6; checking the TCRdb D call of TRBD1 is not possible without DNA. CDR3 length equals 14 residues. Germline CDR1 DFQATT, CDR2 SNEGSKA (reference sequence). The CDR3 spells CSAREQGANSPLHF.

The chain employs TRBV10-2 and TRBJ2-1. Germline V gives CDR1 WSHSY, CDR2 SAAADI. The CDR3 totals 15 residues. CDR3 residues: CASSEVRVSYNEQFF.

J is TRBJ1-5 and V is TRBV6-2 or TRBV6-3; TCRdb indicates TRBD1, and absent DNA this call remains unverified. This CDR3 has 17 residues. Germline V CDR1 and CDR2: MNHEY, SVGEGT. The CDR3 loop reads CASSYAGQARGNQPQHF.

The J gene is TRBJ1-4, the V gene TRBV4-3; TCRdb designates TRBD1, a call that cannot be tested without DNA. This CDR3 contains 17 residues. CDR1 and CDR2 (germline): LGHNA, YSLEER. CDR3 residues: CASSRTGGSRGEEKLFF.

The chain carries TRBV12-3 or TRBV12-4 and TRBJ2-5; TCRdb selects TRBD1, and the lack of DNA leaves this call unchecked. The CDR3 runs 20 residues. The CDR3 region is CASSRTGGYTFRGREETQYF.